The 2 T cell receptor beta chains in this list originate from one sample, sequenced in a study of T-cell memory formation after mild COVID-19 listed by TCRdb under 2021. Libraries were prepared through 5' RACE. TCRdb shows the sequencer as Illumina NovaSeq 6000. TCRdb reprocessing: public reads trimmed at Q25 with fastp, clones called with MiXCR, in-frame beta chains kept. Each record represents a unique CDR3 protein, reported with the most common genes and DNA among its rows. Counted in this sample were 450,000 to 700,000 distinct CDR3 sequences; roughly 18% of them appeared once. The ten largest clones take up around 12% of the sample. Sequencing was done on a sample of PBMCs or a T cell subset sorted from them (not recorded which). The receptors derive from an adult woman who had mild COVID-19 (a few samples of this study predate the infection). The sample titles of this study are shuffled in the database, so cell type and time point are left out; the donor was told from shared clones.

This clonotype appeared a few times. The chain has TRBV6-5 and TRBJ1-2, with a weak D call TRBD1 (6 bases). The V end was cut by 0 bases, the J end by 8 bases, with 16 bases between. This CDR3 has 15 amino acids. CDR1 MNHEY and CDR2 SVGAGI come from the germline V gene. This chain's CDR3 is CASSYSTGGVGGYTF. In DNA form, the CDR3 reads TGTGCCAGCAGTTACTCGACGGGGGGCGTGGGAGGCTACACCTTC.

This clonotype has just a few counts. V usage is TRBV9 and J usage is TRBJ2-3; 7 bases fit TRBD1. Looked up from germline, CDR1 is SGDLS and CDR2 is YYNGEE. The CDR3 is 14 amino acids. V was clipped by 5 bases and J by 0 bases; unmatched bases: 3. CDR3 region: CASSTTGSTDTQYF. The CDR3, as DNA: TGTGCCAGCAGTACGACAGGGAGCACAGATACGCAGTATTTT.